The T cell receptor beta chain described here comes from a study of blood T cells in healthy people across ages (dated by TCRdb to about 2015). Regarding the complete study: In model experiments, roughly one uniquely barcoded TCR beta cDNA molecule per two T cells was captured by template switching. Two additional independent replicas of 1 million unique cDNA reads from the same blood draw were analyzed for two donors (one aged 18 to 30 and one aged 80 or older). Using deep sequencing normalized with unique cDNA molecular identifiers, the study measured how TCR beta repertoire diversity changes with age. The donors were divided into four age groups: young (average about 16 years), middle-aged (under 40), aged (about 60) and long-lived (about 79).

Systemically healthy Caucasian individuals from Russia, 35 to 40 in total and aged 6 to 90 years, were included as donors. Each donor gave around 9.9 milliliters of peripheral blood, collected into EDTA-treated Vacutainer tubes. Ficoll-Paque density-gradient centrifugation was used to isolate PBMCs, with at least 6.5 million per sample. Trizol reagent was used to extract total RNA from PBMCs, with at least 5.5 micrograms per sample. The percentages of naive CD45RAhigh/CD27high T cells were determined by flow cytometry on a PBMC aliquot from every donor. As for this clonotype: No cognate antigen has been identified for it. Per-nucleotide qualities are absent, and no much larger clonotype sits a single base away.

The study at large found these results: The CMV infection status of donors was not known, potentially confounding age-related changes in expanded clonotypes. Compared with the aged group, more naive CD4+ T cells, fewer expanded clones and increased TCR diversity were shown by the long-lived group, suggesting age selection. Conclusive comparison of naive and antigen-experienced compartments was prevented by the profiling of bulk unsorted PBMCs. As age increased, observed TCR beta diversity per million T cells dropped in a roughly linear way, and a significant reduction was already evident by age about 40. Observed TCR beta diversity correlated strongly with the percentage of naive T cells measured by flow cytometry. Total diversity estimates from one million sequenced T cells were considered lower bounds and underestimates.

Library generation was performed with 5' RACE. Sequenced on an Illumina HiSeq 2500. A second about 7 to 12 cycle PCR used a sample-barcoded 5' primer and a J-beta primer mix. A unique molecular identifier was introduced onto each TCR beta cDNA molecule by a template-switch 5' adaptor carrying 12 random nucleotides. At least 3 million CDR3-containing paired-end reads were obtained from each sample. All of the RNA was converted into first-strand cDNA using the Mint cDNA synthesis kit, with a TRBC-specific oligonucleotide serving as the primer. All cDNA was treated with uracil-DNA glycosylase and then went through a first 18-cycle PCR with the universal primers M1SS and BC2_uni_R. As for the original processing: Normalization of each sample was performed by random selection of 1 million high-quality reads, each carrying a distinct molecular identifier. Instead of being binned into consensus sequences, reads with shared molecular identifiers were discarded. MiTCR, with a Q25 quality threshold and the strictest error-elimination algorithm, was used for CDR3 identification, clonotype clustering and error correction. A nonparametric unseen species model with Euler transformation was used to estimate a lower bound on total TCR beta diversity. The public reads were quality trimmed at Q25 with fastp and then assembled into clones with MiXCR by TCRdb, keeping productive beta chains. Under each unique CDR3 protein, matching rows form one entry showing the most common genes and DNA. TCRdb's processing, not the authors' own work, is the source of the V and J calls. This sample comprises approximately 580,000 distinct CDR3 sequences, 24% of them detected only once. Roughly 9% of the sample is in the top ten clones.

The same data also went into a second study, on T cells of mothers and their children. The second publication reports: Nine systemically healthy Caucasian individuals, comprising three mothers and their six children, were included as donors. cDNA synthesis consumed the entire amount of extracted RNA, loaded at around 1.5 ug RNA in each 15 ul reaction. In the second PCR, the M1S primer added sample barcodes and 2-4 random nucleotides. Over 9.5 million TCR beta CDR3 reads were obtained for each mother, and 2.5 million to 3.5 million reads were obtained for each child. Thymic selection shapes the output of TCR recombination in a similar way in related and unrelated pairs, and inherited differences have a minor effect. Normalized repertoire overlap was always slightly but never significantly higher in related than unrelated mother-child pairs. Persistent microchimeric T cell clones were not detected, at a sensitivity of about 99 clones per million clonotypes. In the study, deep NGS was used to compare the TCR beta repertoires of mothers and children, and features distinguishing related mother-child pairs from unrelated individuals were sought. Mothers averaged about 37 +/- 4 years of age and children averaged around 11 +/- 4 years. After adapters were ligated using NEBNext reagents, the libraries underwent 100+100 nt paired-end sequencing on an Illumina HiSeq 2000. To prevent cross-contamination, the mother and child libraries were prepared one month apart and sequenced in separate runs. For each donor, between about 500,000 and 2,200,000 distinct TCR beta clonotypes were identified. Naive TCR beta clonotypes were estimated from low-frequency clonotypes matched to each donor's FACS-determined naive share, without sorting.

This clonotype originated in a boy younger than 18 in good health. Material: blood.

At the DNA level, the sequence is TGTGCCAGCAGCTTAGGGGCTTCCGAGAGCCTCAATGAGCAGTTCTTC. It translates as CASSLGASESLNEQFF. The V gene is TRBV7-3 and the J gene is TRBJ2-1, and TRBD1 may be the D gene, going by 5 matching bases. The germline ends are 17 bases apart after V is trimmed by 2 bases and J by 6 bases. The germline V gene encodes CDR1 SGHTA and CDR2 FQGTGA. Its CDR3 holds 16 amino acids, cysteine through phenylalanine. Just CDR3 DNA is preserved here, 48 bases in frame from base 1.